Presented here are 8 T cell receptor beta chains from one specimen sequenced in a study of cytomegalovirus exposure and HLA in healthy donors. The PCR employed 60 Vbeta primers together with 13 Jbeta primers. Sequencing used immunoSEQ multiplex PCR; TCRdb keeps in-frame clones, though not all of them. There are over 200,000 clones in the sample; under 90% occur only once, and 1% to 1.5% lies in the top ten. Sequencing was done on a sample of PBMCs. The receptors come from a human donor in good health.

This clone was seen more than once but under ten times. The chain is built from TRBV27 and TRBJ2-7; 8 nucleotides align to TRBD1. This CDR3 has 15 amino acids. Trimming at V came to 1 base and at J to 6 bases, leaving 8 bases not matched to a gene. Germline V CDR1 and CDR2: MNHEY, SMNVEV (reference sequence). CDR3 sequence reads: CASSLLGAGGSEQYF. CDR3 nucleotide sequence: TGTGCCAGCAGTTTATTAGGGGCAGGGGGCTCCGAGCAGTACTTC.

CDR3 sequence (DNA): TGTGCCAGCTCACCACCGAGCCCCGTTACGGGCGAGCAGTACTTC. It translates to CASSPPSPVTGEQYF. The rearrangement links TRBV18 to TRBJ2-7; no clear D. This CDR3 is built from 15 residues. Germline V gene lookup returns CDR1 KGHSH and CDR2 LQKENI. V gave up 0 bases and J gave up 6 bases, with 15 bases separating them.

This chain links TRBV18 with TRBJ2-5; 8 bases agree with TRBD1. Germline loops: CDR1 KGHSH, CDR2 LQKENI. This CDR3 contains 13 residues. After removal of 7 bases from V and 1 base from J, the junction contained 2 bases not matched to a gene. The CDR3 nucleotides read TGTGCCAGCTATGGACAGGGCCAAGAGACCCAGTACTTC. Protein: CASYGQGQETQYF.

This clone has more than one count but fewer than ten. V usage is TRBV6-5 and J usage is TRBJ1-1; 7 nucleotides line up with TRBD1. The CDR3 has 15 residues. Germline trimming cut 5 bases from V and 3 bases from J; bases unmatched to any gene: 9. CDR1 MNHEY and CDR2 SVGAGI come from the germline V gene. The CDR3 DNA follows: TGTGCCAGCAGTGGGTGGACAGGAGGGGACACTGAAGCTTTCTTT. It translates to CASSGWTGGDTEAFF.

This chain connects TRBV4-1 to TRBJ2-5; D perhaps matches TRBD1 (6 bases). The CDR3 sequence is 13 residues long. Trimming removed 7 bases at V and 3 bases at J, with 12 bases between. CDR1 and CDR2 (germline): MGHRA, YSYEKL. CDR3 sequence reads: CASNFAGEETQYF. The CDR3 DNA is TGCGCCAGCAATTTCGCAGGGGAAGAGACCCAGTACTTC.

The chain has TRBV2 and TRBJ1-2; no definite D call. Germline CDR1 and CDR2: SNHLY and FYNNEI. The CDR3 is 13 residues long. The V end lost 2 bases, the J end lost 4 bases, and 8 bases lay between the germline ends. The CDR3 nucleotides are TGTGCCAGCAGTGAACGGTCCCTCTATGGCTACACCTTC. Its protein is CASSERSLYGYTF.

V and J are TRBV5-1 and TRBJ2-1; the match to TRBD1 covers 10 bases. The CDR3 extends over 14 amino acids. Germline V lookup: CDR1 SGHRS, CDR2 YFSETQ. V lost 4 bases to trimming and J lost 9 bases; unmatched junction nucleotides: 7. This CDR3 reads CASSPGTGVGEQFF. The CDR3 DNA reads as TGCGCCAGCAGCCCCGGGACAGGGGTAGGTGAGCAGTTCTTC.

This clone was picked up a small number of times. The chain joins TRBV25-1 to TRBJ2-5; 7 bases agree with TRBD1. The germline gives CDR1 MGHDK, CDR2 SYGVNS. Trimming cost V 8 bases and J 1 base; bases outside gene matches: 16. This CDR3 is 17 amino acids long. CDR3 DNA: TGTGCCAGCGTGAGACAGGGTAGTTCCCTCCTCCAAGAGACCCAGTACTTC. Its protein product is CASVRQGSSLLQETQYF.